The source of this T cell receptor (beta chain) is a study of metastatic and nonmetastatic thyroid tumors. The germline V and J ends were trimmed by 0 bases and 8 bases, with 8 bases remaining between them. Looked up from germline, CDR1 is SGHAT and CDR2 is FQDESV (reference sequence). This CDR3 region has 13 residues. Ahead of thyroid surgery, no patient had received treatment of any kind. At least ten counts were recorded for this clone. TCRdb re-clonotyped the PCR reads through MiXCR. The data contain about 92,000 clones, 14% to 15% of them singletons. The TCR comes from a female donor with papillary thyroid cancer or a benign thyroid nodule (not recorded which). Some clones in this sample may be carry-over from other donors' samples. Sequenced: blood. The chain is built from TRBV11-1 and TRBJ2-1; D not certain. Here the CDR3 reads CASSLATYDEQFF. CDR3 in DNA: TGTGCCAGCAGCTTAGCTACTTACGATGAGCAGTTCTTC.